The entry that follows covers one T cell receptor beta chain sequence. What it binds is unknown. Using immunoSEQ multiplex PCR, the repertoire was profiled, and TCRdb retains in-frame clones only, with some absent. The table lists millions of clones, about 95% of them singletons. The length of the CDR3 is 13 residues. V was shortened by 6 bases and J by 0 bases, with 9 bases between the two germline ends. The V gene's germline CDR1 is MNHEY and CDR2 SMNVEV (reference sequence). These data originate in a study of shared clonotypes between healthy human individuals. Points from the study as a whole: Naive subsets, compared against memory subsets, generally had larger estimated richness values. Between a few donors, naive CD4 clonotypes were shared at a level of about 5%.

The genes are TRBV27 and TRBJ2-7; D is perhaps TRBD1 (6 bases). The sample comprised naive CD4+ T cells sorted from blood. Subset of the sample: CD45RA+ positively selected. This sequence was found in a man aged 18 to 35 in good health. DNA for the CDR3: TGTGCCAGCAGCCCGGACAGCTCCTACGAGCAGTACTTC. It translates to CASSPDSSYEQYF.